The 19 T cell receptor beta chains given below trace back to one sample, sequenced in a study of cytomegalovirus exposure and HLA in healthy donors. A multiplex PCR was run with 60 Vbeta primers and 13 Jbeta primers. TCRdb's copy holds only in-frame clones and misses some; the assay was immunoSEQ multiplex PCR. The sample spans 25,000 to 40,000 clones; the ten largest clones claim roughly 4.7%. The sequencing sample was made of PBMCs. These TCRs come from a woman between 35 and 50 years old in good health and CMV-seropositive.

The CDR3 nucleotides are TGTGCCAGCAGTTTACGAACAGGTTACACAGATACGCAGTATTTT. Protein: CASSLRTGYTDTQYF. The rearrangement links TRBV27 to TRBJ2-3; D perhaps matches TRBD1 (5 bases). V was clipped by 2 bases and J by 2 bases, with 11 bases between them. CDR1 and CDR2 from the germline V gene are MNHEY and SMNVEV (reference sequence). This CDR3 is built from 15 residues.

The chain couples TRBV19 to TRBJ2-1; maybe TRBD2 (5 bases). CDR3 length: 17 amino acids. The V gene's germline CDR1 is LNHDA and CDR2 SQIVND (reference sequence). Deletions cut 1 base from V and 4 bases from J, with 17 bases between. CDR3 in DNA: TGTGCCAGTAGTATAGTTCGGGCCAGAGGGCGTTACAATGAGCAGTTCTTC. Translation gives CASSIVRARGRYNEQFF.

The CDR3 sequence: CASSLENQPQHF. The CDR3 coding sequence is TGTGCCAGCAGCCTCGAGAATCAGCCCCAGCATTTT. The rearrangement joins TRBV5-4 to TRBJ1-5; D gene uncertain. Germline V gene data show CDR1 as SGHNT and CDR2 as YYREEE (reference sequence). The CDR3 is 12 residues long. Trimming cost V 4 bases and J 4 bases, with 6 bases left between them.

The chain links TRBV10-3 to TRBJ2-2, with 10 bases aligning to TRBD1. The J segment lost 3 bases and the V segment lost 11 bases, leaving 9 bases of the junction unmatched. This CDR3 is built from 15 residues. The germline V gene has CDR1 ENHRY and CDR2 SYGVKD. CDR3 sequence (DNA): TGTGCCTCCAGGCAAGGGACAGGGGACACCGGGGAGCTGTTTTTT. It yields the protein CASRQGTGDTGELFF.

This chain links TRBV28 with TRBJ2-3, with 8 bases aligning to TRBD1. With V trimmed by 5 bases and J by 2 bases, 6 bases remained unmatched. In germline, CDR1 is MDHEN, CDR2 SYDVKM. This CDR3 is built from 15 residues. This CDR3 is CASSEWTGNTDTQYF. The CDR3, as DNA: TGTGCCAGCAGTGAATGGACAGGGAACACAGATACGCAGTATTTT.

V is TRBV6-1 and J is TRBJ2-7; a weak D match, TRBD2 (5 bases). Germline V gives CDR1 MNHNS, CDR2 SASEGT. Trimming took off 10 bases at V and 0 bases at J, with 16 bases between the two ends. The CDR3 consists of 14 residues. CDR3 coding DNA: TGTGCCACCCGTAGCGATTTGAGCTCCTACGAGCAGTACTTC. Its translation: CATRSDLSSYEQYF.

The V and J genes are TRBV6-1 and TRBJ2-3; unclear D gene. Germline V gene lookup returns CDR1 MNHNS and CDR2 SASEGT. There are 15 residues in the CDR3. The ends were cut back, 6 bases at V and 8 bases at J, with 21 bases in the middle. DNA of the CDR3: TGTGCCAGCAGGCCGGTGGATGGTCCCCCGGGTACGCAGTATTTT. It encodes CASRPVDGPPGTQYF.

CDR3 in DNA: TGCGCCAGCAGCCAAGTCGGACAGGGGAACTATGGCTACACCTTC. Its protein is CASSQVGQGNYGYTF. The chain uses TRBV4-1 and TRBJ1-2; 9 nucleotides line up with TRBD1. After removal of 1 base from V and 2 bases from J, the junction contained 2 bases not matched to a gene. Germline loops: CDR1 MGHRA, CDR2 YSYEKL. The CDR3 is made up of 15 amino acids.

The chain is built from TRBV29-1 and TRBJ2-3; no reliable D call. The V gene's germline CDR1 is SQVTM and CDR2 ANQGSEA. This CDR3 has 13 residues. With 4 bases removed from V and 0 bases from J, the gap between germline ends came to 8 bases. CDR3 sequence: CSVATQSTDTQYF. The CDR3 DNA follows: TGCAGCGTTGCGACTCAAAGCACAGATACGCAGTATTTT.

The chain links TRBV10-3 to TRBJ2-4; D gene ambiguous. This CDR3 spans 14 amino acids. Germline CDR1 reads ENHRY; CDR2 reads SYGVKD. V dropped 0 bases and J dropped 1 base, with 4 bases sitting between them. The CDR3 protein is CAISESEAKNIQYF. The CDR3 DNA sequence: TGTGCCATCAGTGAGTCGGAGGCCAAAAACATTCAGTACTTC.

The genes are TRBV6-1 and TRBJ1-3; 8 nucleotides match TRBD1. The germline gives CDR1 MNHNS, CDR2 SASEGT. The CDR3 length is 17 residues. V dropped 2 bases and J dropped 3; count of bases not matched to a gene: 9. Here the CDR3 DNA reads TGTGCCAGCAGTGAAACCCCAGGGGGCGGGGGTGGAAACACCATATATTTT. Its translation is CASSETPGGGGGNTIYF.

The rearrangement links TRBV7-2 to TRBJ2-1; D perhaps matches TRBD2 (5 bases). The CDR3 sequence is 13 residues long. Germline V gene data show CDR1 as SGHTA and CDR2 as FQGNSA. Trimming took 5 bases from V and 9 from J, leaving 14 bases between them. The CDR3 bases are TGTGCCAGCAGCCCGAGGGCCCTTAGTGAGCAGTTCTTC. Its translation is CASSPRALSEQFF. Full variable domain (missing parts from reference TRBV7-2 and TRBJ2-1): GAGVSQSPSNKVTEKGKDVELRCDPISGHTALYWYRQSLGQGLEFLIYFQGNSAPDKSGLPSDRFSAERTGGSVSTLTIQRTQQEDSAVYLCASSPRALSEQFFGPGTRLTVL.

The chain employs TRBV7-6 and TRBJ2-3, with 7 bases matching TRBD1. J gave up 2 bases and V 1 base, and 6 bases lay outside the gene matches. Germline CDR1 reads SGHVS; CDR2 reads FNYEAQ. The CDR3 has 16 amino acids. The CDR3 sequence: CASSLGGTEVTDTQYF. The CDR3 DNA reads as TGTGCCAGCAGCTTAGGGGGGACAGAGGTCACAGATACGCAGTATTTT.

The chain is built from TRBV7-8 and TRBJ2-7; D is ambiguous. The CDR3 totals 14 residues. Germline lookup yields CDR1 SGHVS and CDR2 FQNEAQ. Trimming took 1 base from V and 5 from J, leaving 12 bases between them. CDR3 coding DNA: TGTGCCAGCAGCTTAGGGCCGTTCCTAGACGAGCAGTACTTC. Amino acid sequence: CASSLGPFLDEQYF.

This chain links TRBV18 with TRBJ2-7; 11 nucleotides line up with TRBD1. With 5 bases clipped from V and 6 bases from J, the junction kept 3 bases outside the gene matches. This CDR3 is 13 amino acids long. Germline V gene data show CDR1 as KGHSH and CDR2 as LQKENI. CDR3 bases: TGTGCCAGCTCATCGGGACAGGGGGTCGAGCAGTACTTC. Protein: CASSSGQGVEQYF.

The V and J genes are TRBV27 and TRBJ1-1; 7 positions match TRBD1. From germline, CDR1 is MNHEY and CDR2 SMNVEV (reference sequence). V was clipped by 3 bases and J by 7 bases; unmatched bases: 5. The length of the CDR3 is 13 residues. CDR3 protein: CASSLSRGNEAFF. The DNA of the CDR3 is TGTGCCAGCAGTTTGTCCAGGGGGAATGAAGCTTTCTTT.

The rearrangement joins TRBV7-9 to TRBJ2-1; 8 bases agree with TRBD2. The CDR3 has 15 amino acids. Germline V gives CDR1 SEHNR, CDR2 FQNEAQ (reference sequence). V shed 4 bases, J shed 5 bases, and the junction held 7 bases outside the gene matches. Here the CDR3 DNA reads TGTGCCAGCAGCTCCCAGCGGGAGAGAGACAATGAGCAGTTCTTC. Protein sequence: CASSSQRERDNEQFF.

This chain joins TRBV30 and TRBJ2-1, with no clear D. Trimming cost V 4 bases and J 9 bases, with 13 bases left between them. The germline V gene has CDR1 GTSNPN and CDR2 SVGIG (reference sequence). CDR3 length: 12 amino acids. This CDR3 reads CAWIPSWAEQFF. In nucleotides, the CDR3 is TGTGCCTGGATACCATCCTGGGCTGAGCAGTTCTTC.

The chain is built from TRBV15 and TRBJ2-7, with D perhaps TRBD2 (5 bases). The germline gives CDR1 LNHNV, CDR2 YYDKDF (reference sequence). The V end lost 0 bases, the J end lost 4 bases, and 16 bases lay between the germline ends. This CDR3 has 16 residues. The CDR3 region is CATSRESSGIGYEQYF. The CDR3 coding sequence is TGTGCCACCAGCAGAGAAAGTTCCGGGATCGGGTACGAGCAGTACTTC.